This entry concerns a single T cell receptor beta chain. Using immunoSEQ multiplex PCR, the repertoire was profiled, and TCRdb retains in-frame clones only, with some absent. The repertoire holds some 700,000 clones, with roughly 87% as singletons. The germline gives CDR1 LNHNV, CDR2 YYDKDF (reference sequence). Deletions cut 1 base from V and 3 bases from J, with 16 bases between. This CDR3 is 16 amino acids long. The data are from a study of shared clonotypes between healthy human individuals. Study-level information: CD8 memory received one plate per donor, CD8 naive two, CD4 memory three and CD4 naive three.

Sequencing input: memory CD8+ T cells from PBMCs. Subset given: CD45RO+ cells pooled with CCR7-negative TemRA cells. This TCR was sampled from a man aged 18 to 29 in good health. Some clones in this sample may be carry-over from other donors' samples. This chain connects TRBV15 to TRBJ2-7; perhaps TRBD1 as D (5 bases). The DNA of the CDR3 is TGTGCCACCAGCAGAGTGGAAATCCGTACAGGCTACGAGCAGTACTTC. Encoded protein: CATSRVEIRTGYEQYF.